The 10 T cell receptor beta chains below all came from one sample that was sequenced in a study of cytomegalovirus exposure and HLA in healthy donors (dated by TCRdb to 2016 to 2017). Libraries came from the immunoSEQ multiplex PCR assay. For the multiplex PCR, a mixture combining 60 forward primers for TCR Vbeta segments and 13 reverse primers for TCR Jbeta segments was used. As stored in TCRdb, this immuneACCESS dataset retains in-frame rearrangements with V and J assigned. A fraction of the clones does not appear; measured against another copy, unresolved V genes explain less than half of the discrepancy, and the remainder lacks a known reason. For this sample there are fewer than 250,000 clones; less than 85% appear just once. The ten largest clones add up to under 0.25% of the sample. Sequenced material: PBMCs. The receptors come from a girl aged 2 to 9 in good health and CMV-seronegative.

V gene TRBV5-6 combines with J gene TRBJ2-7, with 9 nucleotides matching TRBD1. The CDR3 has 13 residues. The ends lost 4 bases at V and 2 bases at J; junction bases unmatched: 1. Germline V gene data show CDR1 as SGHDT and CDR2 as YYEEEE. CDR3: CASSGTGTYEQYF. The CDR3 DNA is TGTGCCAGCAGCGGGACAGGGACCTACGAGCAGTACTTC.

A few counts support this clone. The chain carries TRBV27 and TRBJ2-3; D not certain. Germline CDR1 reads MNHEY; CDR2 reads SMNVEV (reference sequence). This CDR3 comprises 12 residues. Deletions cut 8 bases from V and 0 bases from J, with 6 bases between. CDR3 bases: TGTGCCAGCTGGCGGAGCACAGATACGCAGTATTTT. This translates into CASWRSTDTQYF.

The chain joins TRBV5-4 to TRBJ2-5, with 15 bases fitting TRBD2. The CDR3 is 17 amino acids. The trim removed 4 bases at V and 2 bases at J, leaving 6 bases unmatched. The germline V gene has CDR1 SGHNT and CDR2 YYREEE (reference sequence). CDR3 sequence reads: CASSPLGLAGGQETQYF. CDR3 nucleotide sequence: TGTGCCAGCAGCCCTCTCGGACTAGCGGGAGGGCAAGAGACCCAGTACTTC.

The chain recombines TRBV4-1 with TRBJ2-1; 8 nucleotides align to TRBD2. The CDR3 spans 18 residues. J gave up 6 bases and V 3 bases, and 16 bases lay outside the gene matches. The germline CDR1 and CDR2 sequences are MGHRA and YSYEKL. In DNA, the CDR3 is TGCGCCAGCAGCCAGGAAGCCCCGAGGTTTAGCGGGGCCAATGAGCAGTTCTTC. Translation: CASSQEAPRFSGANEQFF.

CDR3 sequence (DNA): TGCAGCGCACTCCGGGACAGATACACAGATACGCAGTATTTT. Protein sequence: CSALRDRYTDTQYF. This sequence joins TRBV29-1 and TRBJ2-3; TRBD1 aligns across 7 bases. Germline-derived CDR1 and CDR2 are SQVTM and ANQGSEA. After removal of 7 bases from V and 2 bases from J, the junction contained 9 bases not matched to a gene. There are 14 residues in the CDR3.

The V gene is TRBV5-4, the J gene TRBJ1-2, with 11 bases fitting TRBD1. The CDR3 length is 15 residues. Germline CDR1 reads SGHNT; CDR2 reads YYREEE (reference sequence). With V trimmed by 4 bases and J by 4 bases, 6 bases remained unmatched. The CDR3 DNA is TGTGCCAGCAGCCTCTGGACAGGGGGCATCTATGGCTACACCTTC. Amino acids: CASSLWTGGIYGYTF.

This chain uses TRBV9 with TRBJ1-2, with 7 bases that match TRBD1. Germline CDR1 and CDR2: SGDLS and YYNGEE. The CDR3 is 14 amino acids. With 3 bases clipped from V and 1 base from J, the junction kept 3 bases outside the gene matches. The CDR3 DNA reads TGTGCCAGCAGCGGGCGGGACAGTAACTATGGCTACACCTTC. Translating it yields CASSGRDSNYGYTF.

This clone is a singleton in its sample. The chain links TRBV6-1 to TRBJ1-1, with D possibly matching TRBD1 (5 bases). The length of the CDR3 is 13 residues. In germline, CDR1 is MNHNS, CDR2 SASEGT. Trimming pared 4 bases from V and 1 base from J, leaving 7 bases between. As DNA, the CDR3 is TGTGCCAGCAGTGTACAGGAGAACACTGAAGCTTTCTTT. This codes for CASSVQENTEAFF.

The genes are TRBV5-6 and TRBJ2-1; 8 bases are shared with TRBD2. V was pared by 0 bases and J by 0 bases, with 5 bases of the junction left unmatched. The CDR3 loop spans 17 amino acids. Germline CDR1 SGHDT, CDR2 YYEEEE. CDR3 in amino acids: CASSLDGSGSSYNEQFF. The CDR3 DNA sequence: TGTGCCAGCAGCTTGGACGGAAGCGGGAGCTCCTACAATGAGCAGTTCTTC.

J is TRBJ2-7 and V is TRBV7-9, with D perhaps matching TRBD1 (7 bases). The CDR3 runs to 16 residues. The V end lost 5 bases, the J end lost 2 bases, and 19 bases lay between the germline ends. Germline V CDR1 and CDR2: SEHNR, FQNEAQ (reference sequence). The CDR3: CASSPRGVGAPYEQYF. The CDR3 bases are TGTGCCAGCAGCCCCAGGGGGGTCGGGGCGCCCTACGAGCAGTACTTC.